Below, 21 T cell receptor beta chains from the same sample are listed, as sequenced in a study of T cell responses to AZD1222 COVID-19 vaccine. Clones were read by immunoSEQ multiplex PCR, and TCRdb kept only the in-frame ones, dropping some. This table holds 60,000 to 75,000 clones, roughly 82% found once. The source material was peripheral blood, sampled on day 0 of AZD1222 vaccination. These receptors came from an adult in good health.

This sequence joins TRBV3-1 (or the pseudogene TRBV3-2) and TRBJ1-1; tentative D call: TRBD1 (5 bases). This CDR3 region has 13 residues. Germline V CDR1 and CDR2: LGHDT, YNNKEL (reference sequence). Trimming cost V 7 bases and J 5 bases, with 14 bases left between them. CDR3 bases: TGTGCCAGCACCACAATGGGGGGGACTGAAGCTTTCTTT. Protein product: CASTTMGGTEAFF.

This chain links TRBV5-1 with TRBJ1-1; tentative D call: TRBD1 (5 bases). The CDR3 covers 14 residues. The V and J ends lost 6 bases and 4 bases respectively, with 16 bases between them. Germline lookup yields CDR1 SGHRS and CDR2 YFSETQ. DNA for the CDR3: TGCGCCAGCATAACAGCTCCTGGGGGCACTGAAGCTTTCTTT. Protein: CASITAPGGTEAFF.

The chain carries TRBV6-5 and TRBJ2-7, with 7 bases that match TRBD2. The germline gives CDR1 MNHEY, CDR2 SVGAGI. V dropped 7 bases and J dropped 2; count of bases not matched to a gene: 5. This CDR3 region has 13 residues. The CDR3 DNA follows: TGTGCCAGCAACCTAGCGGCGACCTACGAGCAGTACGTC. Protein sequence: CASNLAATYEQYV.

The genes are TRBV5-1 and TRBJ2-6, with 7 bases aligning to TRBD1. The CDR3 contains 16 residues. V shed 5 bases, J shed 0 bases, and the junction held 5 bases outside the gene matches. CDR1 is SGHRS, CDR2 YFSETQ, per germline. CDR3: CASRQGTDSGANVLTF. CDR3 in DNA: TGCGCCAGCAGACAAGGGACAGACTCTGGGGCCAACGTCCTGACTTTC.

The V gene is TRBV28, the J gene TRBJ1-5, with TRBD1 as a possible D gene (5 bases). V was clipped by 6 bases and J by 9 bases, with 12 bases between them. Germline-derived CDR1 and CDR2 are MDHEN and SYDVKM. The CDR3 spans 12 residues. CDR3 protein: CASSNQGLPQHF. DNA for the CDR3: TGTGCCAGCAGCAACCAGGGTCTGCCCCAGCATTTT.

CDR3 in DNA: TGCGCCAGCAGCCAGGGGGCGGGAGGTCGTAACTACAATGAGCAGTTCTTC. Protein product: CASSQGAGGRNYNEQFF. V usage is TRBV4-1 and J usage is TRBJ2-1, with 8 bases fitting TRBD2. CDR3 length: 17 residues. J gave up 3 bases and V 3 bases, and 10 bases lay outside the gene matches. From germline, CDR1 is MGHRA and CDR2 YSYEKL.

The chain recombines TRBV19 with TRBJ1-6; possibly TRBD1 for D (5 bases). There are 16 residues in the CDR3. V lost 4 bases and J lost 2, with 12 bases in between. Germline lookup yields CDR1 LNHDA and CDR2 SQIVND (reference sequence). CDR3 in DNA: TGTGCCAGTAGTACCGGCCGGGACGCCTATAATTCACCCCTCCACTTT. As protein: CASSTGRDAYNSPLHF.

The chain links TRBV28 to TRBJ1-3; weak D call: TRBD1 (5 bases). V lost 6 bases and J 4 bases, leaving 16 bases between the germline ends. Looked up from germline, CDR1 is MDHEN and CDR2 is SYDVKM. The CDR3 length is 15 residues. DNA for the CDR3: TGTGCCAGCAGCAATTCAGAGGGGTTAGGAAACACCATATATTTT. Its translation is CASSNSEGLGNTIYF.

The chain links TRBV19 to TRBJ2-5; 7 bases agree with TRBD2. V was pared by 6 bases and J by 3 bases, with 7 bases of the junction left unmatched. Germline assignment: CDR1 LNHDA and CDR2 SQIVND (reference sequence). The CDR3 totals 14 residues. The CDR3 loop is CASRDRGGEETQYF. The DNA for the CDR3 is TGTGCCAGTAGGGACCGGGGAGGGGAAGAGACCCAGTACTTC.

The chain uses TRBV19 and TRBJ2-7; weak D call: TRBD1 (5 bases). The germline V gene has CDR1 LNHDA and CDR2 SQIVND (reference sequence). CDR3 length: 11 residues. The ends were cut back, 5 bases at V and 7 bases at J, with 9 bases in the middle. CDR3 region: CASSQGWEQYF. In DNA, the CDR3 is TGTGCCAGTAGTCAGGGCTGGGAGCAGTACTTC.

The rearrangement uses TRBV5-4 and TRBJ2-1; D gene unclear. V was clipped by 3 bases and J by 6 bases, with 4 bases between them. This CDR3 contains 11 residues. Per germline, CDR1 SGHNT and CDR2 YYREEE (reference sequence). The CDR3 region is CASSWGNEQFF. In DNA, the CDR3 is TGTGCCAGCAGCTGGGGCAATGAGCAGTTCTTC.

This chain uses TRBV20-1 with TRBJ2-1; D is unresolved. Germline V CDR1 and CDR2: DFQATT, SNEGSKA (reference sequence). Trimming stripped 4 bases from V and 3 bases from J, with 4 bases between. This CDR3 has 11 amino acids. This CDR3 reads CSAKSYNEQFF. CDR3 DNA sequence: TGCAGTGCTAAAAGCTACAATGAGCAGTTCTTC.

This clone was observed a few times. This chain uses TRBV30 with TRBJ2-5, with TRBD2 as a possible D gene (5 bases). V lost 3 bases and J 6 bases, leaving 14 bases between the germline ends. The length of the CDR3 is 13 residues. CDR1 is GTSNPN, CDR2 SVGIG, per germline (reference sequence). CDR3 nucleotide sequence: TGTGCCTGGAGCCCACCTAGCAGGCAGACCCAGTACTTC. Encoded protein: CAWSPPSRQTQYF.

V gene TRBV20-1 combines with J gene TRBJ1-1, with unresolved D. The V end lost 3 bases, the J end lost 5 bases, and 7 bases lay between the germline ends. CDR1 and CDR2 (germline): DFQATT, SNEGSKA (reference sequence). The CDR3 sequence is 11 residues long. The CDR3, as DNA: TGCAGTGCTAGGGTGCGAACTGAAGCTTTCTTT. It codes for CSARVRTEAFF.

This chain uses TRBV27 with TRBJ2-2; TRBD2 aligns across 9 bases. CDR3 length equals 17 residues. The ends lost 6 bases at V and 6 bases at J; junction bases unmatched: 14. Germline V gene data show CDR1 as MNHEY and CDR2 as SMNVEV (reference sequence). CDR3 DNA: TGTGCCAGCAGCATTAGCGGGAGCGTGTGGATACCCGGGGAGCTGTTTTTT. It yields the protein CASSISGSVWIPGELFF.

J is TRBJ1-2 and V is TRBV5-1, with D uncertain. Looked up from germline, CDR1 is SGHRS and CDR2 is YFSETQ. Trimming pared 5 bases from V and 6 bases from J, leaving 14 bases between. The CDR3 sequence is 13 residues long. The CDR3 DNA is TGCGCCAGCAGGCGCTCCGCTTTGAATGGCTACACCTTC. This translates into CASRRSALNGYTF.

The chain combines TRBV10-3 with TRBJ1-2; a possible D gene is TRBD1 (5 bases). CDR1 is ENHRY and CDR2 is SYGVKD in the germline V gene. The V and J ends lost 6 bases and 2 bases respectively, with 10 bases between them. This CDR3 has 13 residues. The CDR3 DNA follows: TGTGCCATCAGGCTAGACAGAAACTATGGCTACACCTTC. Its translation: CAIRLDRNYGYTF.

The gene calls are TRBV7-2 and TRBJ1-3; TRBD1 might be the D (5 bases). The V end lost 1 base, the J end lost 9 bases, and 10 bases lay between the germline ends. The CDR3 contains 13 residues. Germline CDR1 SGHTA, CDR2 FQGNSA. CDR3 coding DNA: TGTGCCAGCAGCTTAGGGGGGTCCTCCACCATATATTTT. Protein sequence: CASSLGGSSTIYF.

V gene TRBV11-1 combines with J gene TRBJ2-7, with D tentatively TRBD2 (6 bases). CDR1 SGHAT and CDR2 FQDESV come from the germline V gene (reference sequence). V dropped 5 bases and J dropped 0 bases, with 14 bases sitting between them. The CDR3 is 15 amino acids. DNA for the CDR3: TGTGCCAGCAGCCAGTTTGCGGGAAGCTCCTACGAGCAGTACGTC. It codes for CASSQFAGSSYEQYV.

This clone has only one observation. This sequence joins TRBV29-1 and TRBJ1-2, with D possibly being TRBD1 (6 bases). Germline V lookup: CDR1 SQVTM, CDR2 ANQGSEA. The CDR3 runs to 12 residues. V gave up 3 bases and J gave up 4 bases, with 9 bases separating them. CDR3 protein: CSVDGGGYGYTF. Here the CDR3 DNA reads TGCAGCGTTGACGGAGGGGGCTATGGCTACACCTTC.

V is TRBV5-4 and J is TRBJ2-1, with no clear D. Trimming cost V 3 bases and J 7 bases, with 11 bases left between them. Germline values: CDR1 SGHNT, CDR2 YYREEE (reference sequence). This CDR3 spans 13 amino acids. The CDR3: CASSYYSENEQFF. The CDR3 DNA reads as TGTGCCAGCAGCTACTACAGCGAGAATGAGCAGTTCTTC. Based on the CDR3 plus reference TRBV5-4 and TRBJ2-1, the full variable domain is ETGVTQSPTHLIKTRGQQVTLRCSSQSGHNTVSWYQQALGQGPQFIFQYYREEENGRGNFPPRFSGLQFPNYSSELNVNALELDDSALYLCASSYYSENEQFFGPGTRLTVL.